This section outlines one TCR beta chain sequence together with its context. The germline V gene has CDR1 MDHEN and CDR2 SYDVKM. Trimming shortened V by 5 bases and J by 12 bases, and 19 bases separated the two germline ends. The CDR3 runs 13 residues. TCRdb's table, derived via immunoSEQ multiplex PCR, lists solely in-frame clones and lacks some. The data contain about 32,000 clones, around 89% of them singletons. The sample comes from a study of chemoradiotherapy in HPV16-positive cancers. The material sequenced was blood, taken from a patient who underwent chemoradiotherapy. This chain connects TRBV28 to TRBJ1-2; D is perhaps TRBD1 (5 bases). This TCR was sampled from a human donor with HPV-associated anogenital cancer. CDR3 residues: CASSPANRSPDTF. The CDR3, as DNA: TGTGCCAGCAGTCCCGCCAACAGGTCCCCTGACACCTTC.